The rows below give T cell receptor beta chains drawn from one sample of a study of cytomegalovirus exposure and HLA in healthy donors. Assay: immunoSEQ multiplex PCR; the TCRdb copy retains only in-frame clones and omits some. The data hold just under 65,000 clones, with about 80% observed a single time. What was sequenced was PBMCs. These receptors were taken from a woman aged 30 to 39 in good health and CMV-seronegative. CDR3s include the opening cysteine and the closing phenylalanine or tryptophan. D genes are given only for firm matches. Clone size appears in some rows only: once, few, many, or a class for an expanded clone.

>TRBD1|TRBV6-5|few|TRBJ1-1
TGTGCCAGCAGTTACGGGGCAGGGGGAACTGAAGCTTTCTTT
CASSYGAGGTEAFF
>TRBD1|TRBV29-1|once|TRBJ1-1
TGCAGCGTGACAGGGGGGGACACTGAAGCTTTCTTT
CSVTGGDTEAFF
>TRBD2|TRBV10-3|NA|TRBJ2-7
TGTGCCATCACTGGGACTAGCATCGACGAGCAGTACTTC
CAITGTSIDEQYF
>NA|TRBV5-4|NA|TRBJ1-2
TGTGCCAGCAGCTTGGAGGGCCGGGGGGACACCTTC
CASSLEGRGDTF
>NA|TRBV5-1|NA|TRBJ2-7
TGCGCCAGCAGGACAGCGAGCTCCTACGAGCAGTACTTC
CASRTASSYEQYF
>NA|TRBV6-4|few|TRBJ1-4
TGTGCCAGCAGGGCCGCGGGGGGCTCGAGTGAAAAACTGTTTTTT
CASRAAGGSSEKLFF
>TRBD1|TRBV30|NA|TRBJ1-1
TGTGCCTGGAGTTTTGGGGGACAGGCCCTTGGTCGAGCTTTCTTT
CAWSFGGQALGRAFF
>TRBD1|TRBV28|NA|TRBJ2-7
TGTGCCAGCAGTCTCTACCTTACAGGGGGCGTCTACGAGCAGTACTTC
CASSLYLTGGVYEQYF
>TRBD1|TRBV5-1|NA|TRBJ1-2
TGCGCCAGCAGCCCTGACAGGGGAGTCTATGGCTACACCTTC
CASSPDRGVYGYTF
>TRBD1|TRBV6-5|NA|TRBJ2-7
TGTGCCAGTGGACGGGGACAGGCGTCCTACGAGCAGTACTTC
CASGRGQASYEQYF
>TRBD2|TRBV2|NA|TRBJ2-2
TGTGCCAGCAGTGGACTAGCGGGTCCCACCGGGGAGCTGTTTTTT
CASSGLAGPTGELFF
>NA|TRBV25-1|NA|TRBJ2-1
TGTGCCAGCAGCAGGGGCAACGAGCAGTTCTTC
CASSRGNEQFF
>NA|TRBV9|NA|TRBJ1-1
TGTGCCAGCAGCGTAGACAGCCTGAACACTGAAGCTTTCTTT
CASSVDSLNTEAFF
>NA|TRBV30|NA|TRBJ2-5
TGTGCCTGGAGCATACGCGGGCGGCTAGAGACCCAGTACTTC
CAWSIRGRLETQYF
>NA|TRBV5-4|NA|TRBJ1-1
TGTGCCAGCAGCTCCCCACACAAGAACACTGAAGCTTTCTTT
CASSSPHKNTEAFF
>TRBD1|TRBV2|NA|TRBJ1-1
TGTGCCCGAGCAGTGTTCGGCGGCAGGGGGGACACTGAAGCTTTCTTT
CARAVFGGRGDTEAFF
>TRBD2|TRBV27|NA|TRBJ2-7
TGTGCCAGCAGATCGAGTGGGGGGGCCTACGAGCAGTACTTC
CASRSSGGAYEQYF